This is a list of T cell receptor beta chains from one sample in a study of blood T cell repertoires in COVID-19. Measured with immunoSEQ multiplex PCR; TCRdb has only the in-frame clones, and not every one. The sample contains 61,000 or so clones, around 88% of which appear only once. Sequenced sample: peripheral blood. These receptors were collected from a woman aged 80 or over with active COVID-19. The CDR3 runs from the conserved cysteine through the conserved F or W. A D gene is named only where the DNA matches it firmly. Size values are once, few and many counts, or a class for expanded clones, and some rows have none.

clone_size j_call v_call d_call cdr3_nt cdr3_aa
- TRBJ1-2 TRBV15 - TGTGCCACCAGCAGAGGTGTCAGGAACTATGGCTACACCTTC CATSRGVRNYGYTF
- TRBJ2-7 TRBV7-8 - TGTGCCAGCAGCGAATCAGGGGGGCACTACGAGCAGTACTTC CASSESGGHYEQYF
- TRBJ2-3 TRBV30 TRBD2 TGTGCCTGGAGTTACCTAGCGGGGGATCAAGATACGCAGTATTTT CAWSYLAGDQDTQYF
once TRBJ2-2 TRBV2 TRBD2 TGTGCCAGCAGAAGACTAGCCGGCCCCGGGGAGCTGTTTTTT CASRRLAGPGELFF
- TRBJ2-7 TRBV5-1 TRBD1 TGCGCCAGCAGGCCAGGACAGGTCTCCTACGAGCAGTACTTC CASRPGQVSYEQYF
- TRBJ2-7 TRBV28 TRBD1 TGTGCCAGCAGTTCATGGACAGGGAGTGGCTACGAGCAGTACTTC CASSSWTGSGYEQYF
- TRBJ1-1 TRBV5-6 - TGTGCCAGCAGTTTGACAAGGCGCGGCACTGAAGCTTTCTTT CASSLTRRGTEAFF
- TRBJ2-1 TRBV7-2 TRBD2 TGTGCCAGCAGAATAGCGGGGGGCCCTTCCAATGAGCAGTTCTTC CASRIAGGPSNEQFF
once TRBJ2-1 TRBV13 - TGTGCCAGCAGCTTCTCCGAGTTTAGCTCCTACAATGAGCAGTTCTTC CASSFSEFSSYNEQFF
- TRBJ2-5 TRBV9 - TGTGCCAGCAGCTTCTCACAGGGTCAAGAGACCCAGTACTTC CASSFSQGQETQYF
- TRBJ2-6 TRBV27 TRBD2 TGTGCCAGCAGTTTAATCTGGGGGGGTGGGGCCAACGTCCTGACTTTC CASSLIWGGGANVLTF
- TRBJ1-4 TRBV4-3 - TGCGCCAGCAGCCAACAGGGTGAAAAACTGTTTTTT CASSQQGEKLFF
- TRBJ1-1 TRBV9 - TGTGCCAGCGGTCGGACAGTCCCCATGAACACTGAAGCTTTCTTT CASGRTVPMNTEAFF
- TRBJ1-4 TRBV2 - TGTGCCAGCAGTGCTTTCCAGGGCCCTAATGAAAAACTGTTTTTT CASSAFQGPNEKLFF
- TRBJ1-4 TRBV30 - TGTGCCGCCGGCCGTGGCGGGGCGGGTGAAAAACTGTTTTTT CAAGRGGAGEKLFF
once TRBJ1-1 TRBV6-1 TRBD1 TGTGCCAGCAGTGACCTCGGACAGGGCGTGGGTGGAGCTTTCTTT CASSDLGQGVGGAFF
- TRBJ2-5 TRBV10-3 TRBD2 TGTGCCATCAGTGTAGGGGGGGGACTAGCGGGACAAGAGACCCAGTACTTC CAISVGGGLAGQETQYF
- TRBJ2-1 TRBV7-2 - TGTGCCAGCAGCTACCCCCTCGGGGGTATCCGCAATGAGCAGTTCTTC CASSYPLGGIRNEQFF
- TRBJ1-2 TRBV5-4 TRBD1 TGTGCCAGCAGCTCGACAGGGTGGACTAACTATGGCTACACCTTC CASSSTGWTNYGYTF
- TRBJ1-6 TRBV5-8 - TGTGCCAGCAGCTTGGAGCCGGTTCCTTACTCACCCCTCCACTTT CASSLEPVPYSPLHF
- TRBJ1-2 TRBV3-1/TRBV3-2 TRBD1 TGTGCCAGCAGCCATTGGGACAGGGGGCACTTGTTGGGCTACACCTTC CASSHWDRGHLLGYTF
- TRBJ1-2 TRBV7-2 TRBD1 TGTGCCAGCAGCTTAGGGGTGGCCCAGGGGGCAGGTGGCTACACCTTC CASSLGVAQGAGGYTF
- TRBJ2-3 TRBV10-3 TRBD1 TGTGCCATCAGCTCACAGGGGCGCGGAGATACGCAGTATTTT CAISSQGRGDTQYF
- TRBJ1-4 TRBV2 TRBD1 TGTGCCAGCAGTGAAAGGCAGGGGGCGGGTGAAAAACTGTTTTTT CASSERQGAGEKLFF
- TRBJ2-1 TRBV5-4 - TGTGCCAGCAGCTTGGAGCGCTACAATGAGCAGTTCTTC CASSLERYNEQFF
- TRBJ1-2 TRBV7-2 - TGTGCCAGCAGCGCGGAGGGTGGGAATGGCTACACCTTC CASSAEGGNGYTF
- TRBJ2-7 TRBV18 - TGTGCCAGCTCACCTTACGCAGGGGAAACCGACGAGCAGTACTTC CASSPYAGETDEQYF
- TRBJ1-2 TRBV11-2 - TGTGCCAGCAGCGCTACGGGAGGCTATGGCTACACCTTC CASSATGGYGYTF
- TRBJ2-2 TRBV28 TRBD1 TGTGCCAGCAGTTTCCTCTCCTTTAGGCCAGGGGGCGGCACCGGGGAGCTGTTTTTT CASSFLSFRPGGGTGELFF
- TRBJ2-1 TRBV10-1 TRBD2 TGCGCCAGCAGTCCGGGACTAGCGGGGAAGCAGTTCTTC CASSPGLAGKQFF
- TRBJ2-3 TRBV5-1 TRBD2 TGCGCCAGCAGGTTAGGGCTAGCGGGGATAGATACGCAGTATTTT CASRLGLAGIDTQYF
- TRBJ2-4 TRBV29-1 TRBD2 TGCAGCGGTTCCTTTGGTAGCGGGCGGGACATTCAGTACTTC CSGSFGSGRDIQYF
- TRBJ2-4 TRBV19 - TGTGCCACCTCAAGCGGGTGGGAAAACATTCAGTACTTC CATSSGWENIQYF
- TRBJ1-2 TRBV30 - TGTGCCTGGAGCCTAATGGCGGGTTCTGGAGGCTACACCTTC CAWSLMAGSGGYTF
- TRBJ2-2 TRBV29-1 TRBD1 TGCAGCGGCCGACAGGGGGCGGCCGGGGAGCTGTTTTTT CSGRQGAAGELFF
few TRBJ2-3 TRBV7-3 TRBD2 TGTGCCAGCAGCTTGGGACTAGCGTACACAGATACGCAGTATTTT CASSLGLAYTDTQYF
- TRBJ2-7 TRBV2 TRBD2 TGTGCCAGCAGAGCCGGAACTAGCGTGGGCGAGCAGTACTTC CASRAGTSVGEQYF
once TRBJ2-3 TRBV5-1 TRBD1 TGCGCCAGCAGCCCAGACAGGGGATCAGATACGCAGTATTTT CASSPDRGSDTQYF
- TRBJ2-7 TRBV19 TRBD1 TGTGCCAGTAGTATTAATCGTAAGACAGGGGCCTACGAGCAGTACTTC CASSINRKTGAYEQYF
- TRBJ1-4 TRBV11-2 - TGTGCCAGCAGCTTAGGATTCGGGGGAGGGTTAAATGAAAAACTGTTTTTT CASSLGFGGGLNEKLFF
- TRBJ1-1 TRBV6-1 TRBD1 TGTGCCAGCAGTGACGACAGGGGGCTTCTGAACACTGAAGCTTTCTTT CASSDDRGLLNTEAFF
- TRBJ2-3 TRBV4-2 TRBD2 TGTGCCAGCAGCCAAGACCGAGGACTAGCGACAGATACGCAGTATTTT CASSQDRGLATDTQYF